This T cell receptor (beta chain) was documented in a study of blood T cell repertoires in COVID-19 (dated by TCRdb to between 2020 and 2021). Regarding the research as a whole: The collaborator samples originated in the United States, Italy and Spain and spanned the acute and convalescent phases of COVID-19. The material from the prospective study consisted of cDNA or gDNA derived from T cells, B-cell-depleted T cells, or PBMCs. The dataset comprised deeply sampled blood TCRbeta repertoires from subjects exposed to, actively infected with, or recovered from COVID-19. A freely available public database, intended as a resource for researchers studying the immune response to SARS-CoV-2, is where the repertoires were released. Samples were obtained from the ongoing ImmuneRACE study (first 160 participants) and from 1,254 subjects provided by 6 global collaborators. A de-identified subject ID, COVID-19 status, age in years and sex were almost always included in the sample metadata. HLA class I and class II types, where available, came from metadata supplied by the sample provider rather than from assay-based typing. What the work shows at the level of the full study, not this receptor alone: Clinical and demographic metadata were provided uncurated, with the amount varying by source and participant.

Note on this clone: The antigen it recognizes is unknown. There are no base qualities to consult, and no much larger clone falls within one base.

Participants in the prospective study were aged roughly 18 to 100 years, lived in 20 to 30 United States geographic areas, and enrolled through a virtual design. In the prospective study, participants were assigned to cohorts based on the clinical history participants reported in a screening survey and a study questionnaire. ImmuneRACE Cohort 3 recovered participants were defined by two consecutive negative NP/OP PCR tests, healthcare professional clearance, or symptom resolution. Each participant in the prospective study had whole blood, serum and a nasopharyngeal or oropharyngeal swab collected by mobile phlebotomists. Prospective study participants could optionally give additional blood draws and questionnaires over an approximately two-month period. Blood samples from the prospective study were shipped frozen or at room temperature prior to DNA extraction. The immunoSEQ Assay, a bias-controlled multiplex PCR, was used to amplify TCRbeta CDR3 regions from genomic DNA. Per the authors' processing: Nucleated cell counts per sample were estimated from amplification of reference gene primers within the assay. Sequence reads were collapsed and filtered to measure the absolute abundance of every unique TCRbeta CDR3 rearrangement. Productive Simpson clonality was computed per sample as the square root of Simpson's diversity index over productive rearrangements. Imported from immuneACCESS, the table was reduced by TCRdb to in-frame sequences with V and J called. These copies leave out some clones; in studies compared against another copy, an unresolved V gene accounts for under half, and the cause of the remainder is not known. The DNA gave D and trimming, while V, J and clone size come from that table. The sample records some 370,000 clones, roughly 80% of which are singletons. Of the sample, 5% to 6% falls within the top ten clones.

The CDR3 goes from the cysteine to the phenylalanine over 18 residues. This entry keeps only the CDR3 DNA: 54 bases, framed from base 1. The germline V gene gives CDR1 as SGHNT and CDR2 as YENEEA. Germline trimming: 2 bases from V, 0 bases from J; junction bases outside gene matches: 6. This TCR came from a woman between 45 and 60 years old who had recovered from COVID-19. The specimen sequenced was PBMCs or T cells enriched from blood (not recorded which). The chain was built from TRBV11-3 and TRBJ2-6; a stretch of 8 junction bases matches TRBD1. The nucleotides read TGTGCCAGCAGCTTACTGGGACAGGCAACCTCTGGGGCCAACGTCCTGACTTTC. The translation is CASSLLGQATSGANVLTF. With the portions outside the CDR3 filled from the reference TRBV11-3 and TRBJ2-6 genes, the complete variable region becomes EAGVVQSPRYKIIEKKQPVAFWCNPISGHNTLYWYLQNLGQGPELLIRYENEEAVDDSQLPKDRFSAERLKGVDSTLKIQPAELGDSAVYLCASSLLGQATSGANVLTFGAGSRLTVL.